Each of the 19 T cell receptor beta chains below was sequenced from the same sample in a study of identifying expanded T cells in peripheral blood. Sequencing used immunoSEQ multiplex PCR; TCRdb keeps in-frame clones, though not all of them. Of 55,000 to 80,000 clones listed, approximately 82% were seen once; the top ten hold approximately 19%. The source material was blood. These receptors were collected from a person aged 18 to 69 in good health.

For the CDR3, the DNA is TGTGCCAGCAGCGACCGACAGGGGGTCAGCTACGAGCAGTACTTC. Protein product: CASSDRQGVSYEQYF. The chain employs TRBV7-6 and TRBJ2-7, with 9 nucleotides matching TRBD1. The CDR3 is 15 residues long. J lost 3 bases, V lost 5 bases, and 8 bases had no gene match. CDR1 and CDR2 (germline): SGHVS, FNYEAQ. Combining the CDR3 with reference TRBV7-6 and TRBJ2-7 gives the whole variable domain GAGVSQSPRYKVTKRGQDVALRCDPISGHVSLYWYRQALGQGPEFLTYFNYEAQQDKSGLPNDRFSAERPEGSISTLTIQRTEQRDSAMYRCASSDRQGVSYEQYFGPGTRLTVT.

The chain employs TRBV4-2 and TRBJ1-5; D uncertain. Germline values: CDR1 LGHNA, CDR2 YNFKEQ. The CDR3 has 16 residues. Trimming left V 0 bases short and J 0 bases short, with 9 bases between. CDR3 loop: CASSQEPGNSNQPQHF. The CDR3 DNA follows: TGTGCCAGCAGCCAAGAGCCGGGGAATAGCAATCAGCCCCAGCATTTT.

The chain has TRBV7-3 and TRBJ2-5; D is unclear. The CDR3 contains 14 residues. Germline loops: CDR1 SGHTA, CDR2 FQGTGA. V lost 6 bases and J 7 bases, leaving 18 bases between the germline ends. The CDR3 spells CASSFGGDRGTQYF. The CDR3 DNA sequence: TGTGCCAGCAGTTTTGGTGGGGATCGAGGGACCCAGTACTTC.

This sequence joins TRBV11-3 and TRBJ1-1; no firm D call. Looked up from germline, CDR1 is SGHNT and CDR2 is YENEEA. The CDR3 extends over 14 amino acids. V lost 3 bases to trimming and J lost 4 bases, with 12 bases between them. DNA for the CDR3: TGTGCCAGCAGCTTTAGGGTCGGGGTCACTGAAGCTTTCTTT. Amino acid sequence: CASSFRVGVTEAFF.

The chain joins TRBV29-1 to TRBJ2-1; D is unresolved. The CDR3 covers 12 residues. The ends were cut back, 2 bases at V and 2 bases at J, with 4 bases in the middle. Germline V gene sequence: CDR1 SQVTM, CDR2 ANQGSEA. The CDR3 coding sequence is TGCAGCGTTGAATTAGCCTACAATGAGCAGTTCTTC. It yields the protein CSVELAYNEQFF.

CDR3 DNA sequence: TGTGCCAGCAGTCCACATGGGCCGAAGGAGCGGCCCCAGCATTTT. This translates into CASSPHGPKERPQHF. The genes are TRBV27 and TRBJ1-5; D ambiguous. V was shortened by 5 bases and J by 9 bases, with 20 bases between the two germline ends. The CDR3 has 15 amino acids. Germline CDR1 is MNHEY and CDR2 is SMNVEV (reference sequence).

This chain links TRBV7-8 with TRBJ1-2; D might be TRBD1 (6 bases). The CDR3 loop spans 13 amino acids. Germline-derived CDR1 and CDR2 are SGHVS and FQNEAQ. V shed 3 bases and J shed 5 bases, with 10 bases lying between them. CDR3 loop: CASSFRTAYGYTF. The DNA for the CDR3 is TGTGCCAGCAGCTTCCGGACAGCATATGGCTACACCTTC. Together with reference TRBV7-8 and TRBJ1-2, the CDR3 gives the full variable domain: GAGVSQSPRYKVAKRGQDVALRCDPISGHVSLFWYQQALGQGPEFLTYFQNEAQLDKSGLPSDRFFAERPEGSVSTLKIQRTQQEDSAVYLCASSFRTAYGYTFGSGTRLTVV.

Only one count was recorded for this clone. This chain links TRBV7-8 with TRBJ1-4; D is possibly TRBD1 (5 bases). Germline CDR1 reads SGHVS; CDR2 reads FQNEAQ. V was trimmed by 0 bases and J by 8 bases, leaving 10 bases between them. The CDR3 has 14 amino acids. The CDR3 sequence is CASSLAGVGEKLFF. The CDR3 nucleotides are TGTGCCAGCAGCTTAGCAGGGGTCGGCGAAAAACTGTTTTTT.

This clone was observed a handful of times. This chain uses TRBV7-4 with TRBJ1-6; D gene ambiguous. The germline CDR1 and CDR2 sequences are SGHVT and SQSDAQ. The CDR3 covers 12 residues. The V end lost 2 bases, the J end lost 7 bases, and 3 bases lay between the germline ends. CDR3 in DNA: TGTGCCAGCAGCTTAAAGAATTCACCCCTCCACTTT. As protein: CASSLKNSPLHF.

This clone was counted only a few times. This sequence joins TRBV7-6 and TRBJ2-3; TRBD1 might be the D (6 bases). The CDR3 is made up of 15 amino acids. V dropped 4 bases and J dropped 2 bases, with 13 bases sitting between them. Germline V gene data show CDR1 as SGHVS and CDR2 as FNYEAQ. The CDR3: CASSSSTGFTDTQYF. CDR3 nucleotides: TGTGCCAGCAGCTCGTCGACAGGTTTCACAGATACGCAGTATTTT.

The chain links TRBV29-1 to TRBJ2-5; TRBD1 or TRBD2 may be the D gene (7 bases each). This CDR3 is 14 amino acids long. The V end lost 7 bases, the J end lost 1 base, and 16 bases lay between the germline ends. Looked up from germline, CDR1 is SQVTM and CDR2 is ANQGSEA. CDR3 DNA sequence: TGCAGCGCCCAGGGGGGGACGGCCCAAGAGACCCAGTACTTC. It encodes CSAQGGTAQETQYF.

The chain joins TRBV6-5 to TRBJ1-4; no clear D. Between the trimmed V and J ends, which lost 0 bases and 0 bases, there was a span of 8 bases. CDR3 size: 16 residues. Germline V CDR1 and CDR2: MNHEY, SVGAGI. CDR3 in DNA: TGTGCCAGCAGTTACTCGTACAGTGCAACTAATGAAAAACTGTTTTTT. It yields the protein CASSYSYSATNEKLFF.

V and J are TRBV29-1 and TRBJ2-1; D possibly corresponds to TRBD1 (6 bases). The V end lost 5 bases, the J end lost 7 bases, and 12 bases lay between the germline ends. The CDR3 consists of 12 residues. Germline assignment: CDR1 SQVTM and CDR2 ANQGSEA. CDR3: CSVLGARNEQFF. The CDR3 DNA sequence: TGCAGCGTTTTGGGGGCCCGAAATGAGCAGTTCTTC.

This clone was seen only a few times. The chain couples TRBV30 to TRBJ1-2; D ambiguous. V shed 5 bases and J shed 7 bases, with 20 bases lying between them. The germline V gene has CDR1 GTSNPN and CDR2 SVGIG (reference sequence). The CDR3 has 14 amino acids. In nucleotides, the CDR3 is TGTGCCTGGCGAGAGACGGACCTTAGTGGTGGCTACACCTTC. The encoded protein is CAWRETDLSGGYTF. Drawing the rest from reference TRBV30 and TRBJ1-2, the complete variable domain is SQTIHQWPATLVQPVGSPLSLECTVEGTSNPNLYWYRQAAGRGLQLLFYSVGIGQISSEVPQNLSASRPQDRQFILSSKKLLLSDSGFYLCAWRETDLSGGYTFGSGTRLTVV.

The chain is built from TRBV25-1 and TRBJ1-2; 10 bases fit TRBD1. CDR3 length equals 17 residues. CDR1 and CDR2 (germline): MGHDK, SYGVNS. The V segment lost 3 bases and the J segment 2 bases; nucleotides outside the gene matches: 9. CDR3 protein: CASSDSSPGQGNYGYTF. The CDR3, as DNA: TGTGCCAGCAGTGATTCTTCTCCGGGACAGGGGAACTATGGCTACACCTTC.

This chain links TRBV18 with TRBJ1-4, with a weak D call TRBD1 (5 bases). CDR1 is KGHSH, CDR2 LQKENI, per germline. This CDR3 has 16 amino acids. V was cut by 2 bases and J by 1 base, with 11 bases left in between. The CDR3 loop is CASSPRGPRTNEKLFF. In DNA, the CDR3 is TGTGCCAGCTCACCAAGGGGACCCAGAACTAATGAAAAACTGTTTTTT.

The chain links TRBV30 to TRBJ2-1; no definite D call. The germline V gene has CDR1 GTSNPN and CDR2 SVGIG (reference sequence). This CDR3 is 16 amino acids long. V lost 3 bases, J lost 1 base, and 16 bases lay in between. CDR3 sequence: CAWSQSGLGSYNEQFF. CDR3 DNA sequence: TGTGCCTGGAGCCAATCGGGCCTAGGATCCTACAATGAGCAGTTCTTC.

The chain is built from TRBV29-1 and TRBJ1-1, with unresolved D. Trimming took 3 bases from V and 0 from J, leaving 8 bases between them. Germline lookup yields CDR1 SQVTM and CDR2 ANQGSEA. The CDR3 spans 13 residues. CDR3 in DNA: TGCAGCGTTGATAAGGCCATGAACACTGAAGCTTTCTTT. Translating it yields CSVDKAMNTEAFF.

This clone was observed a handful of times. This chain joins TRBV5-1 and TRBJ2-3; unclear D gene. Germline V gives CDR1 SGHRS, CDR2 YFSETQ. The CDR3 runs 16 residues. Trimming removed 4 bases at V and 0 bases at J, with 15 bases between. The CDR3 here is CASSLGTQISTDTQYF. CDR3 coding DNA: TGCGCCAGCAGCCTTGGAACGCAGATTAGCACAGATACGCAGTATTTT.